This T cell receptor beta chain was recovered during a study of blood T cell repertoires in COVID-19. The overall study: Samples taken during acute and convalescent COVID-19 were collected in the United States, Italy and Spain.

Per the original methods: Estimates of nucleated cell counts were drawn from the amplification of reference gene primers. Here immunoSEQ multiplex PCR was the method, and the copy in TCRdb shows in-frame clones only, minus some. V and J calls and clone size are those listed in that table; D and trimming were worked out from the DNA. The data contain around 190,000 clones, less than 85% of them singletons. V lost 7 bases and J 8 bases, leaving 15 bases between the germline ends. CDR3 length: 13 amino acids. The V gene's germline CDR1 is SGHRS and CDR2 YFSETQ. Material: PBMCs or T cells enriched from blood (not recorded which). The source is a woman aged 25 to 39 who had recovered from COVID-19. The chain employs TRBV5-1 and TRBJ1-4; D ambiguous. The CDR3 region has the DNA TGCGCCAGCCGCACTCAGACAACCGAAAAACTGTTTTTT. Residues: CASRTQTTEKLFF.